This T cell receptor (beta chain) was profiled in a study of HIV-infected patients and healthy controls. Reverse transcription used approximately 500 ng RNA and constant-region primers for alpha and beta. Alpha and beta chain libraries were made separately by chain-specific third strand synthesis with multiplexing indices. TCRdb used MiXCR to reprocess the 5' RACE reads, holding one entry per CDR3 protein. The data show 4,500 to 5,500 distinct CDR3 sequences, around 5.5% seen once. V was pared by 5 bases and J by 10 bases, with 15 bases between. The CDR3 is 14 amino acids. Antiretroviral therapy had run roughly three months, about 14 weeks, before follow-up blood collection. All unsorted peripheral T cells were captured because whole blood was used without fractionation. Enrollment excluded donors with tumors, hepatitis B or C, or recent vaccination. By frequency in the sample, this clonotype is medium-sized. The antigen is undetermined.

Study conclusions and caveats: The seeming recovery of the Gini index after therapy in HIV-infected patients vanished in size-matched data.

The chain is built from TRBV12-3 or TRBV12-4 and TRBJ1-6; no definite D call. This specimen consisted of blood, obtained during antiretroviral therapy. The receptor was derived from an adult with HIV infection. CDR3 loop: CASSLRYGGSPLHF. The DNA of the CDR3 is TGTGCCAGCAGTCTGAGATATGGCGGATCACCCCTCCACTTT.